The 29 T cell receptor beta chains reported below all come from one sample, sequenced in a study of T cells after posttransplantation cyclophosphamide. The protocol was immunoSEQ multiplex PCR, while the TCRdb copy is restricted to in-frame clones and leaves out a portion. The sample shows tens of thousands of clones, 85% to 95% of them seen only once. Specimen: PBMCs. All receptors come from a woman between 45 and 60 years old in good health and a related stem cell transplant donor.

The chain joins TRBV19 to TRBJ1-4; D is unresolved. Trimming left V 7 bases short and J 0 bases short, with 12 bases between. The CDR3 contains 15 residues. The germline V gene encodes CDR1 LNHDA and CDR2 SQIVND (reference sequence). The CDR3 sequence: CASKKFSATNEKLFF. CDR3 nucleotide sequence: TGTGCCAGTAAGAAGTTCAGTGCAACTAATGAAAAACTGTTTTTT. Supplemented by reference TRBV19 and TRBJ1-4, the full variable domain reads DGGITQSPKYLFRKEGQNVTLSCEQNLNHDAMYWYRQDPGQGLRLIYYSQIVNDFQKGDIAEGYSVSREKKESFPLTVTSAQKNPTAFYLCASKKFSATNEKLFFGSGTQLSVL.

The chain uses TRBV19 and TRBJ1-1, with TRBD1 as a possible D gene (5 bases). The CDR3 extends over 15 amino acids. Trimming removed 0 bases at V and 4 bases at J, with 12 bases between. Germline loops: CDR1 LNHDA, CDR2 SQIVND (reference sequence). The CDR3 sequence is CASSIDLQGATEAFF. CDR3 DNA: TGTGCCAGTAGTATAGATCTTCAAGGGGCCACTGAAGCTTTCTTT. The whole variable domain, filled in from reference TRBV19 and TRBJ1-1, reads DGGITQSPKYLFRKEGQNVTLSCEQNLNHDAMYWYRQDPGQGLRLIYYSQIVNDFQKGDIAEGYSVSREKKESFPLTVTSAQKNPTAFYLCASSIDLQGATEAFFGQGTRLTVV.

CDR3 in amino acids: CSLDGAYEQYF. As DNA, the CDR3 is TGCAGCCTCGACGGGGCCTACGAGCAGTACTTC. The chain combines TRBV20-1 with TRBJ2-7, with TRBD2 as a possible D gene (5 bases). This CDR3 spans 11 amino acids. In germline, CDR1 is DFQATT, CDR2 SNEGSKA (reference sequence).

The CDR3 reads CASSVGTASDGYTF. The DNA of the CDR3 is TGTGCCAGCAGTGTAGGGACAGCGTCCGATGGCTACACCTTC. V and J are TRBV6-6 and TRBJ1-2; the match to TRBD1 covers 7 bases. Germline loops: CDR1 MNHNY, CDR2 SVGAGI (reference sequence). The CDR3 consists of 14 residues. The V gene end was trimmed by 5 bases and the J gene end by 6 bases; junction bases not matched to a gene: 9.

The gene calls are TRBV30 and TRBJ2-7; TRBD1 might be the D (6 bases). This CDR3 region has 14 residues. Deletions cut 0 bases from V and 3 bases from J, with 12 bases between. In germline, CDR1 is GTSNPN, CDR2 SVGIG (reference sequence). CDR3 amino acids: CAWSVVRGDYEQYF. The CDR3 nucleotides are TGTGCCTGGAGTGTAGTCAGGGGCGACTACGAGCAGTACTTC.

The chain has TRBV29-1 and TRBJ2-3; no clear D gene. Germline CDR1 reads SQVTM; CDR2 reads ANQGSEA. Trimming took 4 bases from V and 0 from J, leaving 8 bases between them. The CDR3 runs 13 residues. In DNA form, the CDR3 reads TGCAGCGTTGTATTAGTGAGCACAGATACGCAGTATTTT. The encoded protein is CSVVLVSTDTQYF.

This chain links TRBV4-1 with TRBJ2-1; the D gene is possibly TRBD2 (5 bases). V was clipped by 1 base and J by 8 bases, with 12 bases between them. Looked up from germline, CDR1 is MGHRA and CDR2 is YSYEKL. The CDR3 has 14 residues. CDR3 DNA sequence: TGCGCCAGCAGCCAAGCTATTAGCGTTGATGAGCAGTTCTTC. Amino acids: CASSQAISVDEQFF.

The V call is TRBV7-8, the J call TRBJ2-1; TRBD2 matches 8 bases. Losses at the gene ends were 5 bases for V and 6 bases for J; bases not matched to a gene: 9. Germline V gives CDR1 SGHVS, CDR2 FQNEAQ. CDR3 length equals 15 residues. DNA for the CDR3: TGTGCCAGCAGCGATAGCGGGATATTAATCAATGAGCAGTTCTTC. Translation gives CASSDSGILINEQFF.

The chain carries TRBV5-1 and TRBJ1-5, with TRBD1 matching 10 bases. This CDR3 has 16 amino acids. V was pared by 0 bases and J by 6 bases, with 6 bases of the junction left unmatched. CDR1 and CDR2 (germline): SGHRS, YFSETQ. CDR3 nucleotides: TGCGCCAGCAGCTTGGAAGGGACAGGGGAGGGTCAGCCCCAGCATTTT. Amino acid sequence: CASSLEGTGEGQPQHF.

This chain joins TRBV5-4 and TRBJ2-7; D is uncertain. Germline CDR1 is SGHNT and CDR2 is YYREEE (reference sequence). There are 16 residues in the CDR3. Trimming left V 5 bases short and J 6 bases short, with 24 bases between. The DNA for the CDR3 is TGTGCCAGCAGGACCCGCGACCCGCGGCACCCCTCCGAGCAGTACTTC. Translating gives CASRTRDPRHPSEQYF.

The chain employs TRBV5-6 and TRBJ1-5; maybe TRBD1 (5 bases). Trimming left V 1 base short and J 4 bases short, with 15 bases between. The germline gives CDR1 SGHDT, CDR2 YYEEEE. This CDR3 contains 16 residues. CDR3 protein: CASSLKERGTNQPQHF. Written as DNA, the CDR3 is TGTGCCAGCAGCTTGAAGGAAAGGGGAACTAATCAGCCCCAGCATTTT.

This chain connects TRBV5-1 to TRBJ1-2, with no clear D. The V gene's germline CDR1 is SGHRS and CDR2 YFSETQ. The CDR3 extends over 16 amino acids. Trimming took 0 bases from V and 4 from J, leaving 16 bases between them. DNA of the CDR3: TGCGCCAGCAGCTTGGCGGTAAGGACTCAGACCTATGGCTACACCTTC. It encodes CASSLAVRTQTYGYTF.

CDR3 residues: CASSTIRIAGGQENTGELFF. In DNA form, the CDR3 reads TGCGCCAGCAGTACAATACGAATAGCGGGGGGCCAAGAAAACACCGGGGAGCTGTTTTTT. The chain uses TRBV23-1 and TRBJ2-2, with 10 nucleotides matching TRBD2. TRBV23-1 is identified as an open reading frame with a role that is uncertain. The J segment lost 2 bases and the V segment lost 5 bases, leaving 17 bases of the junction unmatched. The CDR3 is made up of 20 amino acids.

The chain carries TRBV6-1 and TRBJ1-2; perhaps TRBD1 as D (5 bases). The V gene's germline CDR1 is MNHNS and CDR2 SASEGT. The CDR3 loop spans 13 amino acids. V lost 3 bases and J lost 7, with 12 bases in between. The CDR3 DNA reads as TGTGCCAGCAGTGATTCAGAAGGGGTTGGCTACACCTTC. Translating it yields CASSDSEGVGYTF.

The V and J genes are TRBV15 and TRBJ2-3, with 9 bases identical to TRBD1. CDR3 length: 17 amino acids. Trimming cost V 5 bases and J 6 bases; bases outside gene matches: 15. Germline CDR1 and CDR2: LNHNV and YYDKDF (reference sequence). CDR3 sequence reads: CATSDRDRALIADTQYF. CDR3 bases: TGTGCCACCAGCGACCGGGACAGGGCTTTAATTGCTGATACGCAGTATTTT. Full variable domain (remainder filled in from reference TRBV15 and TRBJ2-3): DAMVIQNPRYQVTQFGKPVTLSCSQTLNHNVMYWYQQKSSQAPKLLFHYYDKDFNNEADTPDNFQSRRPNTSFCFLDIRSPGLGDTAMYLCATSDRDRALIADTQYFGPGTRLTVL.

The chain couples TRBV7-2 to TRBJ1-2, with TRBD1 as a possible D gene (5 bases). This CDR3 has 14 amino acids. Germline lookup yields CDR1 SGHTA and CDR2 FQGNSA. With 3 bases removed from V and 7 bases from J, the gap between germline ends came to 15 bases. The CDR3 coding sequence is TGTGCCAGCAGCTTTACGGGACTCTCGGGTGGCTACACCTTC. It yields the protein CASSFTGLSGGYTF.

This CDR3 is CAISGGLADEQFF. CDR3 DNA sequence: TGTGCCATCAGTGGGGGACTAGCGGATGAGCAGTTCTTC. J is TRBJ2-1 and V is TRBV10-3; 11 bases fit TRBD2. This CDR3 comprises 13 residues. From germline, CDR1 is ENHRY and CDR2 SYGVKD. Germline trimming cut 4 bases from V and 8 bases from J; bases unmatched to any gene: 1.

The chain is built from TRBV12-5 and TRBJ1-4; D possibly corresponds to TRBD1 (5 bases). The germline V gene encodes CDR1 LGHNT and CDR2 FRNRAP. The V end was cut by 7 bases, the J end by 7 bases, with 13 bases between. The CDR3 contains 13 residues. The CDR3 spells CASEGRATEKLFF. DNA of the CDR3: TGTGCTAGTGAGGGCAGGGCGACTGAAAAACTGTTTTTT.

The chain carries TRBV19 and TRBJ1-2; 7 nucleotides align to TRBD1. The J segment lost 2 bases and the V segment lost 8 bases, leaving 8 bases of the junction unmatched. CDR3 length: 14 amino acids. Germline V gene sequence: CDR1 LNHDA, CDR2 SQIVND (reference sequence). The CDR3 nucleotides read TGTGCCAGTGGTGACAGGGACTCAAACTATGGCTACACCTTC. Protein: CASGDRDSNYGYTF. Based on the CDR3 plus reference TRBV19 and TRBJ1-2, the full variable domain is DGGITQSPKYLFRKEGQNVTLSCEQNLNHDAMYWYRQDPGQGLRLIYYSQIVNDFQKGDIAEGYSVSREKKESFPLTVTSAQKNPTAFYLCASGDRDSNYGYTFGSGTRLTVV.

This chain joins TRBV11-3 and TRBJ2-1; weak D call: TRBD2 (5 bases). Germline V CDR1 and CDR2: SGHNT, YENEEA. There are 13 residues in the CDR3. V lost 0 bases to trimming and J lost 7 bases, with 7 bases between them. The CDR3 sequence is CASSLDRGNEQFF. DNA for the CDR3: TGTGCCAGCAGCTTAGATCGGGGAAATGAGCAGTTCTTC.

The chain links TRBV6-1 to TRBJ2-1; 7 nucleotides match TRBD2. V lost 10 bases to trimming and J lost 0 bases; unmatched junction nucleotides: 6. The CDR3 totals 14 residues. Germline CDR1 and CDR2: MNHNS and SASEGT. In nucleotides, the CDR3 is TGTGCCATCAGACTAGCCCCCTCCTACAATGAGCAGTTCTTC. Translating it yields CAIRLAPSYNEQFF.

The gene calls are TRBV21-1 and TRBJ1-1; the table's TRBD1 call for D was not verified on the DNA. TRBV21-1 is deemed a pseudogene. The CDR3 has 15 amino acids. The CDR3 loop is CASSGRDRVSLWTFF. In DNA form, the CDR3 reads TGTGCCAGCAGCGGTAGGGACAGGGTTAGCTTGTGGACTTTCTTT.

The rearrangement links TRBV5-1 to TRBJ2-2; 9 bases are a match to TRBD1. V was clipped by 0 bases and J by 4 bases; unmatched bases: 1. The CDR3 loop spans 15 amino acids. Germline CDR1 and CDR2: SGHRS and YFSETQ. Written as DNA, the CDR3 is TGCGCCAGCAGCTTGGGGGACAGGGCCACCGGGGAGCTGTTTTTT. Translation gives CASSLGDRATGELFF.

This rearrangement joins TRBV4-1 to TRBJ1-2; TRBD1 aligns across 8 bases. Germline V gene sequence: CDR1 MGHRA, CDR2 YSYEKL. This CDR3 has 17 residues. Trimming removed 0 bases from V and 3 bases from J; junction bases left unmatched: 9. CDR3 DNA: TGCGCCAGCAGCCAAGATTTGTCGACAGGGGTCGACTATGGCTACACCTTC. Translated, it gives CASSQDLSTGVDYGYTF.

This chain uses TRBV6-1 with TRBJ2-3; D remains ambiguous. Trimming removed 5 bases at V and 1 base at J, with 7 bases between. This CDR3 is built from 13 residues. Germline CDR1 and CDR2: MNHNS and SASEGT. DNA for the CDR3: TGTGCCAGCAGTTTAGGAGGCACAGATACGCAGTATTTT. Translated, it gives CASSLGGTDTQYF.

The chain combines TRBV6-5 with TRBJ1-1; a weak D match, TRBD1 (6 bases). The germline V gene has CDR1 MNHEY and CDR2 SVGAGI. V was trimmed by 6 bases and J by 4 bases, leaving 12 bases between them. This CDR3 has 13 residues. The DNA for the CDR3 is TGTGCCAGCAGCCCCAGGGGTGGCACTGAAGCTTTCTTT. Protein product: CASSPRGGTEAFF.

This rearrangement joins TRBV19 to TRBJ1-6; possible D gene TRBD1, 5 bases. The CDR3 extends over 13 amino acids. The germline V gene has CDR1 LNHDA and CDR2 SQIVND (reference sequence). V lost 4 bases to trimming and J lost 9 bases, with 10 bases between them. The CDR3 is CASSRQQSSPLHF. CDR3 in DNA: TGTGCCAGTAGTAGACAGCAGAGTTCACCCCTCCACTTT. Drawing the rest from reference TRBV19 and TRBJ1-6, the complete variable domain is DGGITQSPKYLFRKEGQNVTLSCEQNLNHDAMYWYRQDPGQGLRLIYYSQIVNDFQKGDIAEGYSVSREKKESFPLTVTSAQKNPTAFYLCASSRQQSSPLHFGNGTRLTVT.

J is TRBJ2-7 and V is TRBV7-8, with a possible D match to TRBD1 (6 bases). The germline CDR1 and CDR2 sequences are SGHVS and FQNEAQ. The CDR3 covers 16 residues. V was cut by 5 bases and J by 7 bases, with 24 bases left in between. CDR3 sequence (DNA): TGTGCCAGCAGCCCAGGGGTTGGGACACGGGCTTTAGAGCAGTACTTC. It encodes CASSPGVGTRALEQYF.

This clone appeared once. This sequence joins TRBV25-1 and TRBJ1-5; 8 bases agree with TRBD1. Germline V gene data show CDR1 as MGHDK and CDR2 as SYGVNS. V shed 2 bases, J shed 7 bases, and the junction held 10 bases outside the gene matches. This CDR3 has 16 residues. The CDR3 loop is CASSEGQGGKKQPQHF. The DNA of the CDR3 is TGTGCCAGCAGTGAAGGACAGGGAGGGAAAAAACAGCCCCAGCATTTT.